The 9 T cell receptor beta chains below come from one sample, sequenced in a study of Graves' ophthalmopathy and Graves' hyperthyroidism. TCR beta CDR3 regions were amplified from RNA transcripts. HTBI primers were used in a first-round RT-PCR, which preceded a second-round multiplex PCR. TCRdb reanalysed the multiplex PCR reads using MiXCR and keeps one entry per CDR3 protein. The sample lists 500,000 to 600,000 distinct CDR3 sequences, 39% occurring once. The specimen sequenced was peripheral blood or thyroid tissue (not recorded which). All receptors derive from an adult man with Graves' hyperthyroidism.

As for this clonotype: A much larger clone differs from this one at a single base, so this may be a read error. The conserved closing phenylalanine or tryptophan is absent in this CDR3, likely reflecting a read error. CDR3 region: CASSLTSPSYGYTL. The CDR3 nucleotides are TGCGCCAGCAGCTTGACAAGTCCTTCCTATGGCTACACCCTC. The gene calls are TRBV5-1 and TRBJ1-2, with unresolved D. Trimming took 1 base from V and 4 from J, leaving 11 bases between them. The CDR3 sequence is 14 residues long. Germline V gene sequence: CDR1 SGHRS, CDR2 YFSETQ.

This clonotype was observed at least ten times. The rearrangement joins TRBV3-1 to TRBJ2-7; unclear D gene. Germline-derived CDR1 and CDR2 are LGHDT and YNNKEL (reference sequence). The V gene lost 0 bases and the J gene lost 5 bases, with 8 bases spanning the gap. This CDR3 is built from 13 residues. The CDR3 sequence is CASSQDGWDEQYF. CDR3 DNA sequence: TGTGCCAGCAGCCAAGATGGTTGGGACGAGCAGTACTTC.

As concerns this clonotype: The junction and the germline gene differ at one end; a read error may be behind it. This rearrangement joins TRBV12-3 or TRBV12-4 to TRBJ2-5; D is undetermined. The CDR3 has 12 amino acids. CDR3 sequence: CAISGPAETQYF. CDR3 nucleotides: TGTGCCATCAGTGGCCCGGCGGAGACCCAGTACTTC.

The chain has TRBV10-3 and TRBJ1-1; D unresolved. Germline V gene lookup returns CDR1 ENHRY and CDR2 SYGVKD. V lost 0 bases and J 7 bases, leaving 18 bases between the germline ends. The CDR3 consists of 16 residues. The CDR3 coding sequence is TGTGCCATCAGTGAGTCCTACGGGAGGGCCGGCAATGAAGCTTTCTTT. This sequence encodes CAISESYGRAGNEAFF.

Worth noting for this clonotype: A much larger clone lies one base from this, so it may be a read error. The J gene is TRBJ2-2, the V gene TRBV7-2; TRBD2 might be the D (5 bases). V lost 1 base to trimming and J lost 2 bases, with 8 bases between them. Germline V gene data show CDR1 as SGHTA and CDR2 as FQGNSA. This CDR3 has 15 amino acids. The CDR3 loop reads CASSLGRENTGELFF. In nucleotides, the CDR3 is TGTGCCAGCAGCTTAGGCCGGGAAAACACCGGGGAGCTGTTTTTT.

The CDR3 loop is CAISWDRGVGQETQYF. CDR3 in DNA: TGTGCCATCAGCTGGGACAGGGGAGTCGGCCAAGAGACCCAGTACTTC. The rearrangement joins TRBV10-3 to TRBJ2-5; 10 positions agree with TRBD1. CDR1 is ENHRY and CDR2 is SYGVKD in the germline V gene. This CDR3 comprises 16 residues. With V trimmed by 6 bases and J by 1 base, 8 bases remained unmatched.

This clonotype occurred many times. The rearrangement links TRBV19 to TRBJ1-1, with D unresolved. The CDR3 is 15 amino acids. Germline V CDR1 and CDR2: LNHDA, SQIVND (reference sequence). With 2 bases removed from V and 7 bases from J, the gap between germline ends came to 17 bases. The CDR3 spells CASSIRTPRFGEAFF. Here the CDR3 DNA reads TGTGCCAGTAGTATAAGGACCCCCAGGTTCGGTGAAGCTTTCTTT.

The J gene is TRBJ2-3, the V gene TRBV29-1; 11 bases are a match to TRBD2. The germline V gene encodes CDR1 SQVTM and CDR2 ANQGSEA. The V gene end was trimmed by 7 bases and the J gene end by 2 bases; junction bases not matched to a gene: 5. CDR3 length equals 14 residues. The CDR3 nucleotides read TGCAGCGGGAGGACTAGCGGGTACACAGATACGCAGTATTTT. This codes for CSGRTSGYTDTQYF.

Ten or more counts support this clonotype. The V and J genes are TRBV12-3 or TRBV12-4 and TRBJ2-1; tentative D call: TRBD2 (5 bases). CDR3 length equals 16 residues. The ends were cut back, 7 bases at V and 3 bases at J, with 19 bases in the middle. The CDR3 reads CASNPSRGLVYNEQFF. The DNA for the CDR3 is TGTGCCAGCAACCCTTCTCGGGGTCTCGTCTACAATGAGCAGTTCTTC.